This T cell receptor (beta chain) derives from a study of blood T cell repertoires in COVID-19. Study context: The United States, Italy and Spain supplied acute and convalescent COVID-19 samples.

V lost 4 bases, J lost 0 bases, and 11 bases lay in between. The CDR3 length is 15 residues. The germline CDR1 and CDR2 sequences are SGHRS and YFSETQ. Here immunoSEQ multiplex PCR was the method, and the copy in TCRdb shows in-frame clones only, minus some. The data show 250,000 or so clones, with 88% seen just once and 2% to 2.5% held by the top ten. The source material was PBMCs or T cells enriched from blood (not recorded which). V is TRBV5-1 and J is TRBJ2-1; D might be TRBD2 (6 bases). The receptor comes from a woman between 35 and 50 years old with acute COVID-19. CDR3 DNA sequence: TGCGCCAGCAGCCCCGAAGCGGGCTCCTACAATGAGCAGTTCTTC. Translation gives CASSPEAGSYNEQFF.